This TCR beta chain was recorded in a study of T-cell reconstitution after alpha-beta-depleted transplantation in children. Broader study findings: Surviving recipient T cells and thymic progenitors produced the high day-60 TCRbeta diversity seen in some patients.

Germline CDR1 is MNHEY and CDR2 is SVGAGI. The CDR3 has 14 amino acids. On this clonotype: Its specificity is unknown. Being one base from a much bigger clone, this may be a read error.

Unique molecular identifiers were incorporated during preparation of the TCRbeta library. TCRdb redid the calling of the PCR reads with MiXCR, one entry per CDR3 protein. The sample lists about 580,000 distinct CDR3 sequences, roughly 23% occurring once. This chain connects TRBV6-5 to TRBJ1-6; 8 bases agree with TRBD1. Source: PBMCs, mostly from graft donor cells, taken 360 days after TCRalphabeta/CD19-depleted stem cell transplant. This receptor was identified in a boy under two years old who had a stem cell transplant for acute myeloid leukemia, so the T cells may come from the graft donor. The CDR3 here is CASSWTGKGSPLPF. CDR3 bases: TGTGCCAGCAGTTGGACAGGGAAGGGCTCACCCCTCCCCTTT.